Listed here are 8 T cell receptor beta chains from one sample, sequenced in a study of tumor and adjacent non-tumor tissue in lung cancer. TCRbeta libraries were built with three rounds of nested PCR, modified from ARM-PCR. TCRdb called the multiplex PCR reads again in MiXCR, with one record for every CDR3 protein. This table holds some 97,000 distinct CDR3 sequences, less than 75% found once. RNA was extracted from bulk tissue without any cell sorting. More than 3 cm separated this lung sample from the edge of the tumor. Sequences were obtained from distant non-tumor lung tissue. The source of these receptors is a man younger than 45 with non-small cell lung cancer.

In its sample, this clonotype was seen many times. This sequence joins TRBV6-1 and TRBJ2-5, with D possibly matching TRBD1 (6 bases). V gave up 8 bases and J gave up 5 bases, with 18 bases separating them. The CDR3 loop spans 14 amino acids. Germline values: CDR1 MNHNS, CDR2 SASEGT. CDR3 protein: CASQPSGGLETQYF. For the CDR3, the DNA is TGTGCCAGCCAACCCAGTGGGGGCCTGGAGACCCAGTACTTC.

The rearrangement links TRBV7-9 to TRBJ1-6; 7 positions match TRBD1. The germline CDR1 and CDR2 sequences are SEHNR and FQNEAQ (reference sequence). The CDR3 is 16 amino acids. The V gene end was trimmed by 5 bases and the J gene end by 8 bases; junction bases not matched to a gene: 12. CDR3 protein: CASSAAGEGAYSPLHF. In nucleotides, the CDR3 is TGTGCCAGCAGCGCCGCCGGAGAGGGGGCCTATTCACCCCTCCACTTT.

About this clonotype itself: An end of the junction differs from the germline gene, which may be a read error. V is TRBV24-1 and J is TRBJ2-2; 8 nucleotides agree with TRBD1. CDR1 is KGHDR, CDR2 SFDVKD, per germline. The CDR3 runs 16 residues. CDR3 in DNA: TGTGCCACCAGTGAATCAGGGGGCATCGCTTCCGGGGAGCTGTCTTTT. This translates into CATSESGGIASGELSF.

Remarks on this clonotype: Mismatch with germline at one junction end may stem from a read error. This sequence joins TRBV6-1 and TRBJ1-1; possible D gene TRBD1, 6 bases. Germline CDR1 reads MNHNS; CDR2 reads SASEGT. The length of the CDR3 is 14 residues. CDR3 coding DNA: TGTGCCAGCAGTGAAGCAGGACAGAACACTGAAACTTTCTTT. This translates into CASSEAGQNTETFF.

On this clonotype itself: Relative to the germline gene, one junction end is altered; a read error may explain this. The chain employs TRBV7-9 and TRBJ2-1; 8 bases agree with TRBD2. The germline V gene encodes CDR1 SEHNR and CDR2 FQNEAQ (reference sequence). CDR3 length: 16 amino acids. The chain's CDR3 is CVSSPEVSPGGYEQFF. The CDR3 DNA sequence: TGTGTCAGCAGCCCCGAGGTGTCCCCGGGGGGGTATGAACAGTTCTTC.

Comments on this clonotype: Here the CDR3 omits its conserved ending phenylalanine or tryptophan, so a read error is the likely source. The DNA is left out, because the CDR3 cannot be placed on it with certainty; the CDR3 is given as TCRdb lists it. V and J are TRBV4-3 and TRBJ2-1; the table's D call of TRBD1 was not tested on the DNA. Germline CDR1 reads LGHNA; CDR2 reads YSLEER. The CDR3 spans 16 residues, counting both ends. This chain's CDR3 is CASNQSRQVSYNEEFL.

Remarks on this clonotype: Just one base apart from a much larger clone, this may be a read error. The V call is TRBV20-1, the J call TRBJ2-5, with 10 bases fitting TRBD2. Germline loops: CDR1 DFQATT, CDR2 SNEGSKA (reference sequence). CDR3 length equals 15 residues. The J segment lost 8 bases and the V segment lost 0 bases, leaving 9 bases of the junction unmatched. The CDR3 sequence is CSARDQSGGAFTQYF. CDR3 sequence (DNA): TGCAGTGCTAGAGATCAGAGCGGGGGGGCCTTCACCCAGTACTTC.

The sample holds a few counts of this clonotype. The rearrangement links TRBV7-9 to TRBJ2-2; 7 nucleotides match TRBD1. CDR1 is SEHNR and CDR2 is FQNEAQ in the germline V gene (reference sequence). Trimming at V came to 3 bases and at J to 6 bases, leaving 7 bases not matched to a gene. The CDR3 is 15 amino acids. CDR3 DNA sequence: TGTGCCAGCAGCTTTCTCACAGGGGACGCCGGGGAGCTGTTTTTT. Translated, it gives CASSFLTGDAGELFF.